This T cell receptor (beta chain) was observed in a study of OX40 agonist ivuxolimab in advanced cancers. Background on the study: Of the participants, approximately 38% had some prior anti-PD-1, anti-PD-L1 or anti-CTLA-4 therapy, which was allowed. Study outcomes and limitations: CD4+ and CD8+ blood T cells expanded clonally by week 6 at 0.1 to 3.0 mg/kg. CD8+ T cells showed, on average, more clonal expansion than CD4+ cells.

The method was immunoSEQ multiplex PCR; TCRdb's version includes in-frame clones alone and lacks a portion of them. The data contain tens of thousands of clones, over 75% of them singletons. Exclusion applied to patients with autoimmune disease history or systemic immunosuppression. Germline loops: CDR1 SGHNT, CDR2 YENEEA. V was clipped by 2 bases and J by 4 bases, with 9 bases between them. The CDR3 length is 14 residues. Worth noting for this clone: Its target is not known.

The chain links TRBV11-3 to TRBJ2-1; the D gene is possibly TRBD2 (5 bases). The input for sequencing was CD4+ or CD8+ T cells sorted from blood, taken in a trial of the OX40 agonist ivuxolimab. This receptor was obtained from an adult with an advanced solid tumor such as melanoma, head and neck, liver or kidney cancer. The DNA of the CDR3 is TGTGCCAGCAGCTTATTGGGAGTATACAATGAGCAGTTCTTC. Its translation: CASSLLGVYNEQFF.